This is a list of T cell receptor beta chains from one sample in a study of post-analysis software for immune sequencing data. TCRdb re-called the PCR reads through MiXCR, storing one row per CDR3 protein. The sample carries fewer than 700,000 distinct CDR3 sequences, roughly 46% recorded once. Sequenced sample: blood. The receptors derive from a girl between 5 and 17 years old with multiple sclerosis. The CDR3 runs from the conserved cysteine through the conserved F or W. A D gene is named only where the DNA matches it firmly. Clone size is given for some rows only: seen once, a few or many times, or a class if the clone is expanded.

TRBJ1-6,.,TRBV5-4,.,CASSLADVISPLHF,TGTGCCAGCAGCTTGGCCGATGTAATTTCACCCCTCCACTTT
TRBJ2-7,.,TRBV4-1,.,CASSQETVNLPYEQYF,TGCGCCAGCAGCCAAGAAACGGTTAACCTTCCCTACGAGCAGTACTTC
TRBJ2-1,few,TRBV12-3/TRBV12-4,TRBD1,CASRKRQGHNEQFF,TGTGCCAGCAGGAAGAGACAGGGTCACAATGAGCAGTTCTTC
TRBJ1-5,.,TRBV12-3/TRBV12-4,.,CASSLVGGATGQPQHF,TGTGCCAGCAGTTTAGTAGGGGGGGCCACGGGTCAGCCCCAGCATTTT
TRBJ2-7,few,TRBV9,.,CASSRDGVLQDEQYF,TGTGCCAGCAGCCGAGACGGGGTGCTTCAGGACGAGCAGTACTTC
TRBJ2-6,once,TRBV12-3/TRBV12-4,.,CASSSVRGVLTF,TGTGCCAGCAGTTCCGTAAGAGGGGTCCTGACTTTC
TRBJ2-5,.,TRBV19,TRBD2,CASSIEGLAGETQYF,TGTGCCAGTAGTATAGAGGGACTAGCGGGAGAGACCCAGTACTTC
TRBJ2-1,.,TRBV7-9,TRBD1,CASSSPRQGAYNEQFF,TGTGCCAGCAGCTCTCCACGACAGGGGGCGTACAATGAGCAGTTCTTC
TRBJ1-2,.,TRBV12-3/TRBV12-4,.,CASSLGFSPPTHYGYTF,TGTGCCAGCAGTTTAGGTTTTTCTCCTCCGACCCATTATGGCTACACCTTC
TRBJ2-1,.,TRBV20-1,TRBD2,CSARDPSGGWYEQFF,TGCAGTGCTAGAGATCCTAGCGGGGGGTGGTATGAGCAGTTCTTC
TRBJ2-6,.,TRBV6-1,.,CATQGQGRLGANVLTF,TGTGCCACCCAGGGCCAGGGGAGACTCGGGGCCAACGTCCTGACTTTC
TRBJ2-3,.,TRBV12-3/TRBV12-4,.,CASSPPRLGRPDTQYF,TGTGCCAGCAGTCCCCCCCGACTAGGGAGGCCAGATACGCAGTATTTT
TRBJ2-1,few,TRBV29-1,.,CSVGTVDYNEQFF,TGCAGCGTTGGGACGGTAGATTACAATGAGCAGTTCTTC
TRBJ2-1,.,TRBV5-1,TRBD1,CASSKNPGQTHNEQFF,TGCGCCAGCAGCAAAAATCCGGGACAGACCCACAATGAGCAGTTCTTC
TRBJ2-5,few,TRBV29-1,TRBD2,CSVDLAGGQETQYF,TGCAGCGTTGATTTGGCGGGAGGGCAGGAGACCCAGTACTTC
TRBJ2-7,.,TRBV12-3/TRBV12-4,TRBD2,CASNSGRARNEQYF,TGTGCCAGCAACAGCGGGAGGGCCAGGAACGAGCAGTACTTC
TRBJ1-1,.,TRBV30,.,CAWRATWTVGTFF,TGTGCCTGGAGGGCTACCTGGACAGTCGGGACTTTCTTT
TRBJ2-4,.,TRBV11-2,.,CASSFMDPVAKNIQYF,TGTGCCAGCAGCTTTATGGATCCGGTAGCCAAAAACATTCAGTACTTC
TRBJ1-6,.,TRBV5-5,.,CASSLPGRAYNSPLHF,TGTGCCAGCAGCCTTCCGGGCAGGGCCTATAATTCACCCCTCCACTTT
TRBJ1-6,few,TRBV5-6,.,CASSPHPGSYNSPLHF,TGTGCCAGCAGCCCTCACCCCGGCAGTTATAATTCACCCCTCCACTTT
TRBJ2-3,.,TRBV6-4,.,CASSPGITDTQYF,TGTGCCAGCAGCCCCGGGATTACAGATACGCAGTATTTT
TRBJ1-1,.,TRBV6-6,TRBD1,CASITTGREKAFF,TGTGCCAGCATTACGACAGGGCGAGAGAAAGCTTTCTTT
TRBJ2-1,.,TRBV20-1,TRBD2,CSAGALAGVNEQFF,TGCAGTGCTGGAGCACTAGCGGGGGTCAATGAGCAGTTCTTC
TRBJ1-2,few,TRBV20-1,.,CSASRGGANYGYTF,TGCAGTGCCTCACGAGGAGGAGCTAACTATGGCTACACCTTC
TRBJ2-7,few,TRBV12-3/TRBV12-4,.,CASSLAAATIEQYF,TGTGCCAGCAGTTTAGCCGCGGCAACGATCGAGCAGTACTTC
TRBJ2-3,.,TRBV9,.,CANSVGNGKAGDTQYF,TGTGCCAACAGCGTAGGGAATGGGAAGGCGGGAGATACGCAGTATTTT
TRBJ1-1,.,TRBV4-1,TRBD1,CASSQDKNRGLAEAFF,TGCGCCAGCAGCCAAGATAAAAACAGGGGGCTCGCTGAAGCTTTCTTT
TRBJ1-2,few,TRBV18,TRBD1,CASSPGQGKGYTF,TGTGCCAGCTCACCGGGACAGGGAAAGGGCTACACCTTC
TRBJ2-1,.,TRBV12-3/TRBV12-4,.,CASSFIGLGGQRGEQFF,TGTGCCAGCAGTTTTATCGGCCTAGGGGGGCAGCGGGGTGAGCAGTTCTTC
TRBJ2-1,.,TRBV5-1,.,CASSLGISTGEVYGNEQFF,TGCGCCAGCAGCTTGGGGATTTCTACGGGAGAGGTATACGGCAATGAGCAGTTCTTC
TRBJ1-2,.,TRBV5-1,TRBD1,CASSLASGTGTYYGYTF,TGCGCCAGCAGCTTGGCTTCCGGGACAGGGACGTACTATGGCTACACCTTC
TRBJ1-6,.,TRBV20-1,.,CSARRATGRNSPLHF,TGCAGTGCTAGGCGGGCGACGGGTAGGAATTCACCCCTCCACTTT
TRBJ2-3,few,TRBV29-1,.,CSVGADTQYF,TGCAGCGTTGGGGCAGATACGCAGTATTTT
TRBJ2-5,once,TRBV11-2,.,CASSFAGPETQYF,TGTGCCAGCAGCTTCGCGGGCCCCGAGACCCAGTACTTC
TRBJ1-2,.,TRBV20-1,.,CSASRHMSYGYTF,TGCAGTGCTAGTCGACACATGAGCTATGGCTACACCTTC
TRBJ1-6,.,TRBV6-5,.,CASSYLLGGNIYNSPLHF,TGTGCCAGCAGCTACCTCTTGGGGGGGAATATTTATAATTCACCCCTCCACTTT
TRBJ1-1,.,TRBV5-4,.,CASSLSGSNTEAFF,TGTGCCAGCAGCTTATCGGGTTCGAACACTGAAGCTTTCTTT
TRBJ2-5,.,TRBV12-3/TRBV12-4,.,CASTFGGAQETQYF,TGTGCCAGCACCTTCGGGGGCGCACAAGAGACCCAGTACTTC
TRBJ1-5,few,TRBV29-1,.,CSVGINSNQPQHF,TGCAGCGTTGGAATTAACAGCAATCAGCCCCAGCATTTT
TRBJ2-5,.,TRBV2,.,CASGGRETQYF,TGTGCCAGCGGGGGACGGGAGACCCAGTACTTC
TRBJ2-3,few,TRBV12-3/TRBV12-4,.,CASSTTGPRDTQYF,TGTGCCAGCAGTACTACAGGGCCCAGAGATACGCAGTATTTT
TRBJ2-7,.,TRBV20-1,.,CSAAHHANRAYEQYF,TGCAGTGCTGCCCACCATGCGAACAGGGCCTACGAGCAGTACTTC
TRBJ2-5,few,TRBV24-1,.,CATSQGTQETQYF,TGTGCCACCTCGCAGGGAACGCAAGAGACCCAGTACTTC
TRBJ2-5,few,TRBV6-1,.,CASTKTGNQETQYF,TGTGCCAGCACCAAGACGGGTAATCAAGAGACCCAGTACTTC
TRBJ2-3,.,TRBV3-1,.,CASSQDLRPVSTDTQYF,TGTGCCAGCAGCCAAGATCTTAGGCCGGTGAGCACAGATACGCAGTATTTT
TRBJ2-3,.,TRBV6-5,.,CASGLGTGSSTDTQYF,TGTGCCAGCGGGTTAGGAACAGGGTCTAGCACAGATACGCAGTATTTT
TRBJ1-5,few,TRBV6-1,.,CASTSIIGNQPQHF,TGTGCCAGCACGAGCATAATAGGCAATCAGCCCCAGCATTTT
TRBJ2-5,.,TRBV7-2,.,CASSLWGAMRQETQYF,TGTGCCAGCAGCTTATGGGGGGCCATGCGACAAGAGACCCAGTACTTC
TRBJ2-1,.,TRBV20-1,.,CSASNGNEQFF,TGCAGTGCTAGCAACGGCAATGAGCAGTTCTTC
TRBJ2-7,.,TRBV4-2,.,CASSQGHYYEQYF,TGTGCCAGCAGCCAAGGACACTACTACGAGCAGTACTTC
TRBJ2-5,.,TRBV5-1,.,CASSQLQYQETQYF,TGCGCCAGCAGCCAGCTCCAGTACCAAGAGACCCAGTACTTC
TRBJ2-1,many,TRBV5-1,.,CASSPEDGSSYNEQFF,TGCGCCAGCAGCCCCGAGGACGGAAGCTCCTACAATGAGCAGTTCTTC
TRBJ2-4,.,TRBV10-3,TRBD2,CAISEGTSVAKNIQYF,TGTGCCATCAGTGAGGGGACTAGCGTGGCCAAAAACATTCAGTACTTC
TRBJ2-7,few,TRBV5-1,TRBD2,CASSLESGSSGSYNKAYEQYF,TGCGCCAGCAGCTTGGAATCTGGGTCTAGCGGGTCCTATAACAAGGCCTACGAGCAGTACTTC